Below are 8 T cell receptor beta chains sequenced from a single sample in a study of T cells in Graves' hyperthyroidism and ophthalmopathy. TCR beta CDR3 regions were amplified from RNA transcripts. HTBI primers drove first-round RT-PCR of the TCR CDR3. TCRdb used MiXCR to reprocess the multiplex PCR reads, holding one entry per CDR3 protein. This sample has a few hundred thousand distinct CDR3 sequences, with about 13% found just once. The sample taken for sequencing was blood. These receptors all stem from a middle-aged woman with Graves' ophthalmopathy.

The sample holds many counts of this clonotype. Here the CDR3 reads CASSQGGSPIGELFF. CDR3 in DNA: TGTGCCAGCAGCCAAGGCGGGAGCCCTATCGGGGAGCTGTTTTTT. The rearrangement joins TRBV3-1 to TRBJ2-2, with 7 bases lining up with TRBD2. J lost 7 bases, V lost 1 base, and 6 bases had no gene match. The V gene's germline CDR1 is LGHDT and CDR2 YNNKEL (reference sequence). CDR3 length equals 15 residues.

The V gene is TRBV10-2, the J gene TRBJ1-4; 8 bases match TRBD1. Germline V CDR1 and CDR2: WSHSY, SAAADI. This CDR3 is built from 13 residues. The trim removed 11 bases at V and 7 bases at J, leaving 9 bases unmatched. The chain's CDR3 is CAAGGQGVEKLFF. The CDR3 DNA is TGCGCCGCAGGAGGACAGGGAGTTGAAAAACTGTTTTTT.

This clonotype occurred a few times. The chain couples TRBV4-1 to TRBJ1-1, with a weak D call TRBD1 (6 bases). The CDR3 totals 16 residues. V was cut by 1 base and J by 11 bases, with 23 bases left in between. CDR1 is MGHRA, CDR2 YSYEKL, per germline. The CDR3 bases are TGCGCCAGCAGCCAAGTCATGGCACAGGGTGGGGCGGGGGCTTTCTTT. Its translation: CASSQVMAQGGAGAFF.

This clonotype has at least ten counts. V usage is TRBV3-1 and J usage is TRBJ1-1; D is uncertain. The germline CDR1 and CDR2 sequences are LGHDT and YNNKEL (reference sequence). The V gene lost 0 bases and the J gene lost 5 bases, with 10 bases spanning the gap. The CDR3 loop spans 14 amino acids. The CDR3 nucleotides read TGTGCCAGCAGCCAAGATCCATCGGTAACTGAAGCTTTCTTT. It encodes CASSQDPSVTEAFF.

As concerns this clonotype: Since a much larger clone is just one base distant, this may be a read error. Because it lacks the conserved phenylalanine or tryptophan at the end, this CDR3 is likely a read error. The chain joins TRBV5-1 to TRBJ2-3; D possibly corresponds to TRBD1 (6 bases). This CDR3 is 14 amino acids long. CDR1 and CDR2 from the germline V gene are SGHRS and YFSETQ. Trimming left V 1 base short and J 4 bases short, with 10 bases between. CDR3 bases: TGCGCCAGCAGCTTGTGGCAGGGGCCAGATACGCAGTATTCT. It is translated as CASSLWQGPDTQYS.

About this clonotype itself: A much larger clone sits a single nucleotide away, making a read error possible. This CDR3 is CASSPGVVLDTQYF. DNA of the CDR3: TGTGCCAGCAGTCCCGGAGTTGTTCTTGATACGCAGTATTTT. The chain joins TRBV7-8 to TRBJ2-3; D not certain. Trimming left V 6 bases short and J 6 bases short, with 16 bases between. CDR3 length: 14 amino acids. Germline V CDR1 and CDR2: SGHVS, FQNEAQ. The complete variable domain, with remaining parts taken from reference TRBV7-8 and TRBJ2-3, reads GAGVSQSPRYKVAKRGQDVALRCDPISGHVSLFWYQQALGQGPEFLTYFQNEAQLDKSGLPSDRFFAERPEGSVSTLKIQRTQQEDSAVYLCASSPGVVLDTQYFGPGTRLTVL.

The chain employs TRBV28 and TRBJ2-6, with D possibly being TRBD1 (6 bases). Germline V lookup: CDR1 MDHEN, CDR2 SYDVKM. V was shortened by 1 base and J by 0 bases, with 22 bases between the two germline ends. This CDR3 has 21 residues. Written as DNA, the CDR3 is TGTGCCAGCAGTTTATTCTTTACGAGGGACACCAGATCCTCTGGGGCCAACGTCCTGACTTTC. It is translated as CASSLFFTRDTRSSGANVLTF.

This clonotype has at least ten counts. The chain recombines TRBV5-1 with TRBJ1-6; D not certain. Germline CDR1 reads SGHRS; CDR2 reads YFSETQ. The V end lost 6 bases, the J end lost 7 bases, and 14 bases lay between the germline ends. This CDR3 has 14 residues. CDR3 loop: CASTSDGLNSPLHF. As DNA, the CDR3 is TGCGCCAGCACTAGCGACGGGTTAAATTCACCCCTCCACTTT.